The sequence of this T cell receptor (beta chain) was determined in a study of identical twins. This clonotype was recorded a few times. Its antigen remains unidentified. Study conclusions and caveats: Excess twin sharing in beta out-of-frame sequences was weaker. Cord blood's abundant beta clonotypes had fewer insertions, unlike memory repertoires.

Each CDR3 protein is one row after TCRdb ran MiXCR on the 5' RACE reads. The table shows about 240,000 distinct CDR3 sequences, with about 10% occurring only once. The V gene's germline CDR1 is ENHRY and CDR2 SYGVKD. This CDR3 is built from 14 residues. Unmatched junction bases numbered 7, after V lost 7 bases and J lost 7 bases. Specimen: memory T cells sorted from blood. This chain uses TRBV10-3 with TRBJ1-6, with 7 bases identical to TRBD1. This receptor was identified in a man in his fifties in good health. The CDR3 DNA is TGTGCCATCAACCAAGACAGGGACAATTCACCCCTCCACTTT. Its protein is CAINQDRDNSPLHF.